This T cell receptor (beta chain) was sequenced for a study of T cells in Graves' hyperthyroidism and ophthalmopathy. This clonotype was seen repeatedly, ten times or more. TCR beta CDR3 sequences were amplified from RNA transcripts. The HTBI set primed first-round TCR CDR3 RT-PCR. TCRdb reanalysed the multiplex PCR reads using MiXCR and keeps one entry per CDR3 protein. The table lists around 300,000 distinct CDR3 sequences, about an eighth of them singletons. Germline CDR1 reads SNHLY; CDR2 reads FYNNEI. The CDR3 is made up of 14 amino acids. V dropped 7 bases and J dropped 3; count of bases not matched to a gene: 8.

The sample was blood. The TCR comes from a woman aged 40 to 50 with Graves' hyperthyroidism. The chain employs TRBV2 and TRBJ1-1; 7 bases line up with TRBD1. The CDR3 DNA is TGTGCCAGCACCCCGGAACAGGGGTACACTGAAGCTTTCTTT. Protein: CASTPEQGYTEAFF.